The present T cell receptor beta chain was sequenced within a study of blood T cell repertoires in COVID-19. Across the study: Whether acute or convalescent, the COVID-19 samples came from the United States, Italy and Spain.

Sequencing was performed with immunoSEQ multiplex PCR; in TCRdb, only in-frame clones are kept and a portion is missing. This table holds roughly 230,000 clones, around 82% found once. This clone occurred a few times. This CDR3 is 16 amino acids long. V lost 4 bases, J lost 6 bases, and 12 bases stayed unmatched. The V gene's germline CDR1 is SGHRS and CDR2 YFSETQ. This TCR came from a woman of 80 years or more with acute or convalescent COVID-19. This rearrangement joins TRBV5-1 to TRBJ2-7; 11 bases map to TRBD1. Sequenced material: peripheral blood. The CDR3 sequence: CASSQTPGTGGLEQYF. The DNA for the CDR3 is TGCGCCAGCAGCCAAACACCCGGGACAGGGGGTCTCGAGCAGTACTTC.